This T cell receptor (beta chain) was recovered during a study of blood T cell repertoires in COVID-19. Losses at the gene ends were 4 bases for V and 5 bases for J; bases not matched to a gene: 0. The CDR3 totals 12 residues. Germline lookup yields CDR1 SGHRS and CDR2 YFSETQ. Assay used: immunoSEQ multiplex PCR; TCRdb lists only in-frame clones, some missing. Among more than 400,000 clones listed, about 85% were seen once. Resolution of symptoms, clearance, or two negative PCRs was present in recovered Cohort 3 donors. This TCR was sampled from a woman under 30 who had recovered from COVID-19. The chain is built from TRBV5-1 and TRBJ1-2; TRBD1 matches at 9 bases. The specimen sequenced was PBMCs or T cells enriched from blood (not recorded which). CDR3 in amino acids: CASSGTGYGYTF. CDR3 in DNA: TGCGCCAGCAGCGGGACAGGGTATGGCTACACCTTC.